These 17 T cell receptor beta chains were all obtained from the same sample, sequenced in a study of response to subunit inactivated influenza vaccine (dated by TCRdb to between 2018 and 2020). The library came from RT-PCR. The listed sequencing device is Illumina HiSeq 2500. TCRdb itself trimmed the public reads at Q25 with fastp, ran MiXCR and retained productive beta chains. Rows with one shared CDR3 protein collapse into an entry with the most common genes and DNA. For this sample the table gives 800,000 to 1,000,000 distinct CDR3 sequences, of which around 20% were detected only once. In total, the top ten clones hold roughly 10% of the sample. Sequenced here: PBMCs from blood, sampled roughly 5 days after vaccination. The receptors stem from a man aged 45-65 years who received an inactivated influenza vaccine. Donor details come from another sample of the same person, matched by shared clones.

This clonotype was detected only a few times. This chain uses TRBV4-3 with TRBJ2-7; D may be TRBD1 (6 bases). The CDR3 covers 14 residues. Germline V CDR1 and CDR2: LGHNA, YSLEER. The V end lost 3 bases, the J end lost 3 bases, and 12 bases lay between the germline ends. The chain's CDR3 is CASSQSRGIYEQYF. Written as DNA, the CDR3 is TGCGCCAGCAGCCAGTCCAGGGGAATCTACGAGCAGTACTTC.

This chain uses TRBV5-1 with TRBJ2-5; maybe TRBD1 (6 bases). Deletions cut 3 bases from V and 0 bases from J, with 15 bases between. The length of the CDR3 is 16 residues. Germline-derived CDR1 and CDR2 are SGHRS and YFSETQ. CDR3 sequence (DNA): TGCGCCAGCAGCTGGGCCCTAACAGGGTACCAAGAGACCCAGTACTTC. It codes for CASSWALTGYQETQYF.

A few counts support this clonotype. The CDR3 DNA follows: TGTGCCAGCAGCCAAGATCGGGCTAGCGGGGGCCTGTACCAAGAGACCCAGTACTTC. Translated: CASSQDRASGGLYQETQYF. The rearrangement links TRBV14 to TRBJ2-5; 10 nucleotides agree with TRBD2. V was clipped by 0 bases and J by 0 bases; unmatched bases: 10. From germline, CDR1 is SGHDN and CDR2 FVKESK. The CDR3 runs to 19 residues.

This clonotype came up many times. CDR3 in DNA: TGTGCCAGCGCATCCACGGAGGCAACAGATACGCAGTATTTT. Translated: CASASTEATDTQYF. The chain carries TRBV14 and TRBJ2-3; TRBD2 might be the D (5 bases). CDR1 SGHDN and CDR2 FVKESK come from the germline V gene. This CDR3 is 14 amino acids long. Trimming removed 8 bases at V and 3 bases at J, with 15 bases between.

The V gene is TRBV12-3 or TRBV12-4, the J gene TRBJ2-7, with D possibly TRBD2 on 5 matching bases. The CDR3 has 14 amino acids. V dropped 5 bases and J dropped 5 bases, with 16 bases sitting between them. The CDR3 loop is CASSTRPLADEQYF. The CDR3 region has the DNA TGTGCCAGCAGTACCCGGCCGCTAGCAGACGAGCAGTACTTC.

The rearrangement uses TRBV7-9 and TRBJ1-2; D is perhaps TRBD1 (6 bases). V lost 3 bases and J lost 4, with 12 bases in between. The CDR3 loop spans 14 amino acids. CDR1 is SEHNR and CDR2 is FQNEAQ in the germline V gene (reference sequence). The CDR3 DNA sequence: TGTGCCAGCAGCTTCCAACAGGGAGTCTATGGCTACACCTTC. Residues: CASSFQQGVYGYTF.

The chain is built from TRBV11-2 and TRBJ2-3; D gene uncertain. This CDR3 is built from 14 residues. The V end lost 0 bases, the J end lost 5 bases, and 9 bases lay between the germline ends. Germline V gives CDR1 SGHAT, CDR2 FQNNGV. The CDR3 region is CASSLERNGDTQYF. CDR3 sequence (DNA): TGTGCCAGCAGCTTAGAACGGAATGGAGATACGCAGTATTTT.

The chain joins TRBV12-3 or TRBV12-4 to TRBJ2-1; 12 bases fit TRBD2. With V trimmed by 1 base and J by 7 bases, 5 bases remained unmatched. The CDR3 totals 16 residues. The CDR3 DNA reads TGTGCCAGCAGTTTAGACGGACTAGCGGGGAATAATGAGCAGTTCTTC. Translating gives CASSLDGLAGNNEQFF.

This clonotype was picked up a small number of times. The V call is TRBV27, the J call TRBJ2-7; 8 bases agree with TRBD1. CDR3 size: 15 residues. CDR1 is MNHEY, CDR2 SMNVEV, per germline (reference sequence). Trimming took 5 bases from V and 6 from J; bases not matched to a gene: 12. CDR3 sequence (DNA): TGTGCCAGCAGTGTCCAGGGGGCTCCGAACGCCGAGCAGTACTTC. Protein: CASSVQGAPNAEQYF.

V and J are TRBV10-3 and TRBJ2-4; 7 bases are shared with TRBD2. V was clipped by 5 bases and J by 8 bases; unmatched bases: 3. The CDR3 has 12 residues. CDR1 and CDR2 (germline): ENHRY, SYGVKD. The CDR3 loop reads CAISLRGDIQYF. DNA of the CDR3: TGTGCCATCAGTTTACGGGGGGACATTCAGTACTTC.

This sequence joins TRBV12-3 or TRBV12-4 and TRBJ2-3; TRBD2 aligns across 8 bases. CDR3 length equals 15 residues. The V and J ends lost 7 bases and 0 bases, in that order; junction bases with no gene match: 6. The CDR3 reads CASILAEGSTDTQYF. For the CDR3, the DNA is TGTGCCAGCATACTAGCGGAGGGAAGCACAGATACGCAGTATTTT.

V gene TRBV2 combines with J gene TRBJ2-5; the D gene is possibly TRBD2 (6 bases). This CDR3 has 13 residues. Germline-derived CDR1 and CDR2 are SNHLY and FYNNEI. V was shortened by 3 bases and J by 4 bases, with 9 bases between the two germline ends. The CDR3 bases are TGTGCCAGCAGTGAGTTAGCGGCAGAGACCCAGTACTTC. Amino acid sequence: CASSELAAETQYF.

The table lists this clonotype with a few counts. V is TRBV3-1 and J is TRBJ2-3, with D perhaps matching TRBD2 (5 bases). Germline CDR1 reads LGHDT; CDR2 reads YNNKEL (reference sequence). The CDR3 has 13 amino acids. The V end lost 0 bases, the J end lost 8 bases, and 9 bases lay between the germline ends. The CDR3 nucleotides read TGTGCCAGCAGCCAAGACGGAGCGGCTACGCAGTATTTT. It codes for CASSQDGAATQYF.

The rearrangement joins TRBV14 to TRBJ1-4, with unresolved D. The V gene's germline CDR1 is SGHDN and CDR2 FVKESK. The CDR3 runs to 14 residues. V was clipped by 4 bases and J by 8 bases, with 14 bases between them. The CDR3 DNA reads as TGTGCCAGCAGCCGCCTCGGACCGGGAGAAAAACTGTTTTTT. Residues: CASSRLGPGEKLFF. Full variable domain (outside the CDR3, taken from reference TRBV14 and TRBJ1-4): EAGVTQFPSHSVIEKGQTVTLRCDPISGHDNLYWYRRVMGKEIKFLLHFVKESKQDESGMPNNRFLAERTGGTYSTLKVQPAELEDSGVYFCASSRLGPGEKLFFGSGTQLSVL.

This rearrangement joins TRBV4-1 to TRBJ2-3; 9 bases fit TRBD2. Germline V gene data show CDR1 as MGHRA and CDR2 as YSYEKL. This CDR3 region has 17 residues. The V gene end was trimmed by 1 base and the J gene end by 5 bases; junction bases not matched to a gene: 10. The CDR3 sequence: CASSQGRIAGARDTQYF. The CDR3 coding sequence is TGCGCCAGCAGCCAAGGGAGGATAGCGGGGGCAAGAGATACGCAGTATTTT.

This clonotype has only a few counts. J is TRBJ2-1 and V is TRBV25-1; D is perhaps TRBD1 (6 bases). Germline CDR1 reads MGHDK; CDR2 reads SYGVNS. The V end lost 4 bases, the J end lost 12 bases, and 10 bases lay between the germline ends. The CDR3 consists of 11 residues. The CDR3 is CASSVEGGQFF. CDR3 DNA sequence: TGTGCCAGCAGTGTCGAAGGGGGGCAGTTCTTC.

The gene calls are TRBV6-2 or TRBV6-3 and TRBJ1-6, with a tentative D call TRBD1 (6 bases). CDR3 length: 21 residues. With 2 bases removed from V and 0 bases from J, the gap between germline ends came to 23 bases. The germline CDR1 and CDR2 sequences are MNHEY and SVGEGT. For the CDR3, the DNA is TGTGCCAGCAGTTACCGCCGAGGCGGGGGCAAGATTTACTCCTATAATTCACCCCTCCACTTT. This gives the protein CASSYRRGGGKIYSYNSPLHF.